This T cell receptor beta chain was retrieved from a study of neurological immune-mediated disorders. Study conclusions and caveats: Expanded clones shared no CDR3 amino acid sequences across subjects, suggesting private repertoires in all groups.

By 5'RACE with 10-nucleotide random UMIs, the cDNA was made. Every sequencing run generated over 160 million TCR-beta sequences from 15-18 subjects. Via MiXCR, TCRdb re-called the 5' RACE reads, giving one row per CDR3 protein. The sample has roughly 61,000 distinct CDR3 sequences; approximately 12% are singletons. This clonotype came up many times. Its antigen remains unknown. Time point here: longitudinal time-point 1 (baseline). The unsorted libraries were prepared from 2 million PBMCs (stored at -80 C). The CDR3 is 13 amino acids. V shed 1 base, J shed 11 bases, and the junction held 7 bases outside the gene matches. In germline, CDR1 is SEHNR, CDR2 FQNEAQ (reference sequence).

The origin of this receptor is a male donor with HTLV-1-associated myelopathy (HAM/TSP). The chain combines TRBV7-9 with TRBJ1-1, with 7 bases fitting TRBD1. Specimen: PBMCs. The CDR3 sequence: CASSLDEGAEAFF. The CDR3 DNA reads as TGTGCCAGCAGCTTAGATGAGGGGGCGGAGGCTTTCTTT.